Below, 22 T cell receptor beta chains from the same sample are listed, as sequenced in a study of shared clonotypes between healthy human individuals. Sequenced by immunoSEQ multiplex PCR; TCRdb stores in-frame clones only, minus some. The sample shows about 320,000 clones, around 87% of them seen only once. The sample consisted of memory CD8+ T cells sorted from blood. The subset here: CD45RO+ cells pooled with CCR7-negative TemRA cells. These receptors all stem from a man aged 18 to 30 in good health.

This sequence joins TRBV27 and TRBJ2-7, with 7 bases identical to TRBD1. The CDR3 consists of 15 residues. CDR1 MNHEY and CDR2 SMNVEV come from the germline V gene (reference sequence). Trimming removed 3 bases from V and 2 bases from J; junction bases left unmatched: 7. The DNA for the CDR3 is TGTGCCAGCAGTTTCGGGGCAGGGGGAACCTACGAGCAGTACTTC. It encodes CASSFGAGGTYEQYF.

The V gene is TRBV15, the J gene TRBJ1-1, with D uncertain. Germline V gene data show CDR1 as LNHNV and CDR2 as YYDKDF (reference sequence). The V end was cut by 0 bases, the J end by 0 bases, with 14 bases between. The CDR3 consists of 17 residues. Here the CDR3 reads CATSREHTFEVNTEAFF. In DNA, the CDR3 is TGTGCCACCAGCAGAGAGCACACTTTCGAGGTGAACACTGAAGCTTTCTTT.

This clone was counted between two and nine times. The chain has TRBV5-4 and TRBJ1-1; maybe TRBD1 (5 bases). V lost 1 base and J lost 6, with 7 bases in between. Per the germline V gene, CDR1 is SGHNT and CDR2 is YYREEE (reference sequence). The CDR3 totals 12 residues. CDR3 coding DNA: TGTGCCAGCAGCTTGTGGGGCGCTGAAGCTTTCTTT. Its translation: CASSLWGAEAFF.

The chain employs TRBV28 and TRBJ1-5; no definite D call. CDR1 is MDHEN, CDR2 SYDVKM, per germline. The CDR3 totals 14 residues. Trimming took 3 bases from V and 1 from J, leaving 7 bases between them. The CDR3 here is CASSFTESNQPQHF. In DNA, the CDR3 is TGTGCCAGCAGTTTTACAGAGAGCAATCAGCCCCAGCATTTT.

The chain is built from TRBV5-6 and TRBJ2-1, with D tentatively TRBD1 (6 bases). Per germline, CDR1 SGHDT and CDR2 YYEEEE. This CDR3 region has 12 residues. Deletions cut 0 bases from V and 10 bases from J, with 8 bases between. The CDR3 loop reads CASSLGTGEQFF. The CDR3 DNA reads TGTGCCAGCAGCTTGGGTACAGGGGAGCAGTTCTTC. The entire variable domain, with the rest obtained from reference TRBV5-6 and TRBJ2-1, is as follows: DAGVTQSPTHLIKTRGQQVTLRCSPKSGHDTVSWYQQALGQGPQFIFQYYEEEERQRGNFPDRFSGHQFPNYSSELNVNALLLGDSALYLCASSLGTGEQFFGPGTRLTVL.

This rearrangement joins TRBV18 to TRBJ2-2; 7 bases match TRBD1. CDR3 length equals 16 residues. The V gene's germline CDR1 is KGHSH and CDR2 LQKENI. Trimming removed 6 bases from V and 5 bases from J; junction bases left unmatched: 12. The CDR3 loop reads CASSGPQGTGTGELFF. For the CDR3, the DNA is TGTGCCAGCTCCGGACCACAGGGGACGGGGACCGGGGAGCTGTTTTTT. The full variable domain, its missing parts supplied by reference TRBV18 and TRBJ2-2, is NAGVMQNPRHLVRRRGQEARLRCSPMKGHSHVYWYRQLPEEGLKFMVYLQKENIIDESGMPKERFSAEFPKEGPSILRIQQVVRGDSAAYFCASSGPQGTGTGELFFGEGSRLTVL.

The chain couples TRBV13 to TRBJ1-6; TRBD1 might be the D (5 bases). The germline V gene has CDR1 PRHDT and CDR2 FYEKMQ (reference sequence). CDR3 length: 14 amino acids. V shed 5 bases and J shed 6 bases, with 11 bases lying between them. CDR3 sequence: CASSGGVGNSPLHF. CDR3 coding DNA: TGTGCCAGCAGCGGGGGGGTCGGTAATTCACCCCTCCACTTT.

The rearrangement links TRBV5-6 to TRBJ1-5; D remains ambiguous. The CDR3 loop spans 14 amino acids. V lost 2 bases, J lost 3 bases, and 9 bases lay in between. CDR1 and CDR2 from the germline V gene are SGHDT and YYEEEE. CDR3 coding DNA: TGTGCCAGCAGCTTAGGAGGGCCCAATCAGCCCCAGCATTTT. Translating gives CASSLGGPNQPQHF. The variable domain in full, with the rest retrieved from reference TRBV5-6 and TRBJ1-5, is DAGVTQSPTHLIKTRGQQVTLRCSPKSGHDTVSWYQQALGQGPQFIFQYYEEEERQRGNFPDRFSGHQFPNYSSELNVNALLLGDSALYLCASSLGGPNQPQHFGDGTRLSIL.

The V gene is TRBV7-9, the J gene TRBJ2-5, with D possibly matching TRBD1 (6 bases). Trimming cost V 7 bases and J 4 bases, with 19 bases left between them. This CDR3 has 15 residues. Germline assignment: CDR1 SEHNR and CDR2 FQNEAQ (reference sequence). CDR3 loop: CASNGQGILGETQYF. The CDR3 region has the DNA TGTGCCAGCAATGGGCAGGGGATCTTAGGAGAGACCCAGTACTTC.

At least ten counts were recorded for this clone. The J gene is TRBJ1-1, the V gene TRBV19; tentative D call: TRBD1 (5 bases). CDR1 LNHDA and CDR2 SQIVND come from the germline V gene (reference sequence). V gave up 6 bases and J gave up 8 bases, with 10 bases separating them. This CDR3 comprises 11 residues. CDR3 amino acids: CASSKWGEAFF. The DNA of the CDR3 is TGTGCCAGTAGCAAATGGGGGGAAGCTTTCTTT.

This sequence joins TRBV6-5 and TRBJ2-7; D is possibly TRBD2 (7 bases). This CDR3 has 14 amino acids. Germline-derived CDR1 and CDR2 are MNHEY and SVGAGI. Trimming stripped 2 bases from V and 3 bases from J, with 11 bases between. CDR3 protein: CASSYGGAFYEQYF. For the CDR3, the DNA is TGTGCCAGCAGTTACGGGGGGGCGTTCTACGAGCAGTACTTC.

This rearrangement joins TRBV5-1 to TRBJ2-7, with TRBD1 identical over 8 bases. The V segment lost 0 bases and the J segment 5 bases; nucleotides outside the gene matches: 10. This CDR3 comprises 16 residues. Germline lookup yields CDR1 SGHRS and CDR2 YFSETQ. The CDR3 protein is CASSLAVLDRDHEQYF. CDR3 nucleotides: TGCGCCAGCAGCTTGGCCGTGCTGGACAGGGACCACGAGCAGTACTTC.

J is TRBJ2-5 and V is TRBV4-3; the match to TRBD2 covers 8 bases. J was trimmed by 1 base and V by 0 bases; bases with no gene match: 7. There are 17 residues in the CDR3. From germline, CDR1 is LGHNA and CDR2 YSLEER. The CDR3 protein is CASSQEVVAGLQETQYF. CDR3 coding DNA: TGCGCCAGCAGCCAAGAAGTGGTAGCGGGACTCCAAGAGACCCAGTACTTC.

The chain couples TRBV9 to TRBJ1-1; D is unclear. This CDR3 is built from 13 residues. The germline V gene encodes CDR1 SGDLS and CDR2 YYNGEE. V was clipped by 0 bases and J by 4 bases, with 7 bases between them. The CDR3 sequence: CASSVGASTEAFF. CDR3 nucleotides: TGTGCCAGCAGCGTAGGGGCGAGCACTGAAGCTTTCTTT.

V and J are TRBV4-3 and TRBJ1-2; D possibly corresponds to TRBD1 (5 bases). This CDR3 is 15 amino acids long. CDR1 LGHNA and CDR2 YSLEER come from the germline V gene. Trimming took 0 bases from V and 7 from J, leaving 15 bases between them. In nucleotides, the CDR3 is TGCGCCAGCAGCCAAGAGAAGGGAAGCGGGACTGGCTACACCTTC. Translated, it gives CASSQEKGSGTGYTF.

This chain joins TRBV25-1 and TRBJ2-7, with 10 bases aligning to TRBD1. Trimming cost V 5 bases and J 3 bases; bases outside gene matches: 13. Germline CDR1 is MGHDK and CDR2 is SYGVNS. This CDR3 has 17 amino acids. The CDR3 DNA reads TGTGCCAGCAGTTGGGGACAGGGGATGTTTCGGGACTACGAGCAGTACTTC. Translated, it gives CASSWGQGMFRDYEQYF.

Only one count was recorded for this clone. The chain links TRBV27 to TRBJ1-6, with D unresolved. Germline assignment: CDR1 MNHEY and CDR2 SMNVEV (reference sequence). Between the trimmed V and J ends, which lost 2 bases and 3 bases, there was a span of 5 bases. This CDR3 contains 14 residues. CDR3 sequence (DNA): TGTGCCAGCAGTTTACGCGACTATAATTCACCCCTCCACTTT. Protein sequence: CASSLRDYNSPLHF.

The chain combines TRBV5-6 with TRBJ2-2; D call uncertain. V was pared by 4 bases and J by 4 bases, with 14 bases between. This CDR3 contains 15 residues. Germline CDR1 reads SGHDT; CDR2 reads YYEEEE. In DNA, the CDR3 is TGTGCCAGCAGCCCTGCTCCGACGGGCACCGGGGAGCTGTTTTTT. Protein: CASSPAPTGTGELFF.

In the case of this clone: Within the sample, other DNA sequences also encode this same CDR3. The J gene is TRBJ1-1, the V gene TRBV6-5; weak D call: TRBD1 (5 bases). CDR1 is MNHEY and CDR2 is SVGAGI in the germline V gene. This CDR3 is built from 14 residues. With 0 bases removed from V and 1 base from J, the gap between germline ends came to 6 bases. CDR3 sequence reads: CASSYSGGNTEAFF. Here the CDR3 DNA reads TGTGCCAGCAGTTACTCGGGGGGGAACACTGAAGCTTTCTTT.

The chain combines TRBV4-1 with TRBJ2-7; tentatively, D is TRBD2 (6 bases). The germline V gene encodes CDR1 MGHRA and CDR2 YSYEKL. The V and J ends lost 1 base and 6 bases respectively, with 19 bases between them. This CDR3 has 16 residues. The CDR3 bases are TGCGCCAGCAGCCAAGCAGGGTCGGGAGCCCTTGGCGAGCAGTACTTC. Protein sequence: CASSQAGSGALGEQYF.

This chain connects TRBV28 to TRBJ2-1; D is uncertain. CDR1 and CDR2 (germline): MDHEN, SYDVKM. With 4 bases removed from V and 9 bases from J, the gap between germline ends came to 10 bases. This CDR3 has 12 amino acids. The CDR3 nucleotides read TGTGCCAGCAGTTATGGTTTGTTTGAGCAGTTCTTC. Translating it yields CASSYGLFEQFF.

The rearrangement joins TRBV7-9 to TRBJ2-3; TRBD2 matches 10 bases. V shed 4 bases, J shed 4 bases, and the junction held 17 bases outside the gene matches. This CDR3 has 19 residues. Germline CDR1 reads SEHNR; CDR2 reads FQNEAQ (reference sequence). The CDR3 reads CASSSTTPLAGESADTQYF. CDR3 bases: TGTGCCAGCAGCTCCACAACCCCTCTAGCGGGAGAGAGCGCAGATACGCAGTATTTT.